The rows below give T cell receptor beta chains drawn from one sample of a study of T cell changes during pregnancy in multiple sclerosis. Some clones are missing from TCRdb's copy, which holds only in-frame ones; the method was immunoSEQ multiplex PCR. Of nearly 60,000 clones in the sample, around 90% are singletons; the top ten hold roughly 0.48%. Sequenced here: CD4+ T cells from peripheral blood mononuclear cells, sampled after pregnancy. These receptors originate from a female donor in good health, enrolled as a control in a pregnancy study. CDR3s include the opening cysteine and the closing phenylalanine or tryptophan.

v_call	cdr3_aa
TRBV5-1	CASSLEGTANTGELFF
TRBV5-1	CASSLNAGQGNSPLHF
TRBV7-2	CASSTSGGGYNEQFF
TRBV9	CASSVDSVTDEAFF
TRBV4-3	CASSPNRGPHTGELFF
TRBV15	CATSRDLATSTEAFF
TRBV2	CAGRQGSYEQYF
TRBV6-1	CASSLMDRDGYGYTF
TRBV4-3	CASSQLPGGNTEAFF
TRBV5-1	CASSWGQGASLEQYF
TRBV19	CASSTTTGQGGGYTF
TRBV30	CAWNRAGEAFF
TRBV9	CASSVFINSQETQYF
TRBV7-2	CASTLGVLTMGYTF
TRBV30	CAWRSGREAFF
TRBV7-2	CASSGGTVLYTGELFF
TRBV2	CASSSDRVKAFF
TRBV5-6	CASSYKGQQETQYF
TRBV7-2	CASSLSGFEAFF
TRBV19	CASTPDRGIYGYTF
TRBV5-6	CASNRDNTEAFF
TRBV15	CATSIGRVMNNEQFF
TRBV4-1	CASSQESAGRVGGYTF
TRBV11-1	CASSPTRTGTAGNTIYF
TRBV19	CASSDRGSRNQPQHF
TRBV6-6	CASSSTPYSNQPQHF
TRBV5-1	CASSFARGTGDSPLHF
TRBV14	CASSQDLGGLLYGYTF
TRBV7-2	CASSFLQGGSYEQYF
TRBV29-1	CSVDDGGADIQYF
TRBV4-3	CASSQDQGRKLFF
TRBV7-2	CASSLFGTEANYGYTF
TRBV6-5	CASSSPGTGAFF
TRBV18	CASSPTGGHEQYF
TRBV6-6	CASRRGVAFF
TRBV7-3	CASSLAGGPSGELFF
TRBV6-6	CASSYLGGSYGYTF
TRBV6-5	CASSRTGTTEAFF
TRBV9	CASSVVSGIGELFF
TRBV7-7	CASSLGVGLAGNPKNEQFF
TRBV6-6	CASRTGDRGLKALF
TRBV10-3	CAISLIQLGRTDTQYF
TRBV6-1	CASSEEGRTAGSF
TRBV4-3	CASSQVSGGEQFF
TRBV5-6	CASSFFKGTRDNEQFF
TRBV19	CASSKRAGTANQETQYF
TRBV7-2	CASSPSGRDEAFF
TRBV18	CASSPSGEWTGELFF
TRBV7-9	CASSLGVQSYEQYF
TRBV21-1	CASSMRQGAREQYF